The T cell receptor (beta chain) described here comes from a study of siplizumab effects on memory and regulatory T cells. Study findings and constraints: Under siplizumab, alloreactive sequences traced to unstimulated CD4+ memory cells were significantly reduced. Mappable CD4+ clones that were alloreactive averaged roughly 69% Treg-derived with siplizumab versus roughly 27% in controls.

A word on this clone: Its antigen is unknown.

Assays captured 95,000 to 100,000 TCR templates per sample. Profiled with immunoSEQ multiplex PCR; TCRdb holds only in-frame clones, not every one. This table holds approximately 84,000 clones, approximately 95% found once. Germline V gene lookup returns CDR1 SGDLS and CDR2 YYNGEE. Germline trimming cut 4 bases from V and 7 bases from J; bases unmatched to any gene: 11. CDR3 length: 14 residues. Sequenced: CD8+ T cells sorted from blood. The sequence was obtained from a human donor in good health. The J gene is TRBJ2-7, the V gene TRBV9, with 7 bases that match TRBD1. The CDR3 is CASSPRDSKREQYF. In DNA, the CDR3 is TGTGCCAGCAGCCCGAGGGACAGCAAACGGGAGCAGTACTTC. Combining the CDR3 with reference TRBV9 and TRBJ2-7 gives the whole variable domain DSGVTQTPKHLITATGQRVTLRCSPRSGDLSVYWYQQSLDQGLQFLIQYYNGEERAKGNILERFSAQQFPDLHSELNLSSLELGDSALYFCASSPRDSKREQYFGPGTRLTVT.